This T cell receptor (beta chain) was recorded in a study of graft-versus-host responses after intestinal transplantation. Study in general: Anti-thymocyte globulin induction preceded two to three years of tacrolimus and steroid maintenance in all recipients.

This CDR3 contains 15 residues. Between the trimmed V and J ends, which lost 4 bases and 2 bases, there was a span of 12 bases. Germline V lookup: CDR1 WNHNN, CDR2 SYGVQD (reference sequence). Study findings and constraints: Some GvH clones appeared in ileal mucosa or blood before recipient bone marrow. Graft-donor T cell macrochimerism coincided with high graft-versus-host to host-versus-graft clonal ratios in allografts. Early after transplant, HvG clones declined as circulating GvH clones peaked.

TCRdb keeps only in-frame clones here, not all; method: immunoSEQ multiplex PCR. The data contain over 90,000 clones, roughly nine tenths of them seen just once; the ten biggest clones take up approximately 0.54%. With respect to this clone: Its specificity is unknown.

This chain uses TRBV10-1 with TRBJ2-1, with D maybe TRBD1 (6 bases). The receptor's source is a human donor who received an intestinal transplant. The material sequenced was unstimulated CD8+ T cells sorted from spleen or lymph node cells, taken before intestinal transplant. The CDR3 region is CASSAWTDPYNEQFF. The CDR3 bases are TGCGCCAGCAGTGCGTGGACAGATCCCTACAATGAGCAGTTCTTC.